The 21 T cell receptor beta chains presented below share a single source sample, sequenced in a study of tissue T cells after allogeneic stem cell transplantation. The sample's time point: mouse harvest day 7 after allogeneic transplant. Each mouse received 10^7 T-cell-depleted marrow cells plus 10^6 splenic CD5+ T cells by tail vein. The protocol was immunoSEQ multiplex PCR, while the TCRdb copy is restricted to in-frame clones and leaves out a portion. This sample has more than 2,000 clones; roughly three fifths occur once, and the top ten carry around 69%. The sequencing input was spleen. The receptors stem from a female BALB/c mouse given C57BL/6 T cells with graft-versus-host disease after an allogeneic hematopoietic cell transplant.

On this clone itself: Here the gene names and germline are mouse. The read gets to within 1 residue of the CDR3 end, and the germline J gene fills in the rest. The chain is built from TRBV16 and TRBJ2-4, with D unresolved. The CDR3 is 13 amino acids. Germline V CDR1 and CDR2: SGHSA, FRNQAP. V gave up 0 bases and J gave up 3 bases, with 4 bases separating them. The CDR3 spells CASSLEQQNTLYF. Partial CDR3 DNA: TGTGCAAGCAGCTTAGAGCAGCAAAACACCTTGTAC.

As for this clone: Gene names are mouse gene names. The read gets to within 1 residue of the CDR3 end, and the germline J gene fills in the rest. The chain combines TRBV5 with TRBJ2-5; weak D call: TRBD2 (5 bases). This CDR3 comprises 14 residues. V was pared by 1 base and J by 0 bases, with 5 bases between. Germline V lookup: CDR1 LGHNA, CDR2 YNLKQL (reference sequence). This CDR3 reads CASSQAGNQDTQYF. The sequenced part of the CDR3 DNA is TGTGCCAGCAGCCAAGCTGGGAACCAAGACACCCAGTAC.

Notes on this clone: Gene names denote mouse genes. The observed sequence ends 1 residue before the CDR3 terminus, with the missing tail filled in from the germline J gene. This rearrangement joins TRBV3 to TRBJ2-2, with 7 bases lining up with TRBD1. Germline trimming cut 1 base from V and 4 bases from J; bases unmatched to any gene: 3. Germline V gene data show CDR1 as SNHLY and CDR2 as FYNGKV (reference sequence). This CDR3 has 15 amino acids. CDR3 amino acids: CASSLGQGGTGQLYF. CDR3 DNA (partial): TGTGCCAGCAGCTTAGGACAGGGAGGCACCGGGCAGCTCTAC.

As concerns this clone: Gene labels here are mouse ones. The sequence runs out 1 residue before the end of the CDR3; the remainder is reconstructed from the germline J gene. The chain uses TRBV3 and TRBJ1-2, with D possibly being TRBD1 (5 bases). The CDR3 has 13 amino acids. Germline values: CDR1 SNHLY, CDR2 FYNGKV (reference sequence). Trimming took 6 bases from V and 0 from J, leaving 8 bases between them. CDR3 bases read: TGTGCCAGCAGTCGGACATCAAACTCCGACTACACC. Its translation is CASSRTSNSDYT. The full CDR3 sequence reads CASSRTSNSDYTF.

This clone is categorized as large. Each gene name is a mouse one. This CDR3 is CGARRTSNTEVFF. The part of the CDR3 DNA that was read is TGTGGTGCTAGGAGGACATCAAACACAGAAGTCTTC. The chain links TRBV20 to TRBJ1-1, with D tentatively TRBD1 (5 bases). The CDR3 is cut off 1 residue early in the read; its end comes from the germline J gene. This CDR3 has 13 residues. Germline V gene sequence: CDR1 GFQATS, CDR2 STVNSAI. V lost 2 bases and J 0 bases, leaving 7 bases between the germline ends.

Remarks on this clone: Gene names are mouse gene names. The observed sequence ends 1 residue before the CDR3 terminus, with the missing tail filled in from the germline J gene. The chain links TRBV16 to TRBJ2-7; D is perhaps TRBD1 (5 bases). The CDR3 runs to 13 residues. Germline CDR1 reads SGHSA; CDR2 reads FRNQAP. With 2 bases removed from V and 5 bases from J, the gap between germline ends came to 10 bases. Incomplete CDR3 DNA: TGTGCAAGCAGCTTACAGGGATCGGATGAACAGTAC. It specifies CASSLQGSDEQY. The CDR3, in full, reads CASSLQGSDEQYF.

About this clone: Germline and genes here are mouse. Read sequence stops 1 residue before the CDR3 end, and the germline J gene provides the missing end. The rearrangement joins TRBV23 to TRBJ2-5; no check of the table's D call, TRBD2, against the DNA was made. Germline V lookup: CDR1 KGHTA, CDR2 FQNQQP. There are 16 residues in the CDR3. The sequenced part of the CDR3 DNA is TGCTCCAGCAGTCAATGGGGGGGCGCGAACCAAGACACCCAGTAC. Protein sequence: CSSSQWGGANQDTQY. The complete CDR3 reads CSSSQWGGANQDTQYF.

Notes on this clone: Germline and genes here are mouse. The DNA ends 1 residue before the CDR3 does, and the rest of the CDR3 is filled in from the germline J gene. The rearrangement joins TRBV1 to TRBJ1-2; D remains unclear. Between the trimmed V and J ends, which lost 0 bases and 0 bases, there was a span of 2 bases. The CDR3 has 13 residues. Germline CDR1 is NSQYPW and CDR2 is LRSPGD (reference sequence). Partial CDR3 DNA: TGCACCTGCAGTGCAGAGACAAACTCCGACTACACC. It specifies CTCSAETNSDYT. The entire CDR3 protein is CTCSAETNSDYTF.

As for this clone: Genes here carry mouse names. The read ends 1 residue before the CDR3 terminus; that terminus is restored from the germline J gene. The chain combines TRBV26 with TRBJ2-1, with 9 bases matching TRBD1. After removal of 6 bases from V and 3 bases from J, the junction contained 3 bases not matched to a gene. Germline V gene data show CDR1 as KGHPV and CDR2 as FQNQEV (reference sequence). The length of the CDR3 is 14 residues. CDR3 sequence: CASSRGQGYAEQFF. The DNA read from the CDR3 is TGTGCCAGCAGCCGGGGACAGGGCTATGCTGAGCAGTTC. Based on the CDR3 plus reference TRBV26 and TRBJ2-1, the full variable domain is NSKVIQTPRYLVKGQGQKAKMRCIPEKGHPVVFWYQQNKNNEFKFLINFQNQEVLQQIDMTEKRFSAECPSNSPCSLEIQSSEAGDSALYLCASSRGQGYAEQFFGPGTRLTVL.

To note about this clone: Genes and germline are mouse. The DNA ends 1 residue before the CDR3 does, and the rest of the CDR3 is filled in from the germline J gene. The V call is TRBV19, the J call TRBJ2-7; D may be TRBD2 (6 bases). Trimming left V 4 bases short and J 3 bases short, with 14 bases between. Germline V gene sequence: CDR1 FNHDT, CDR2 SITEND (reference sequence). The CDR3 is 14 residues long. The DNA read from the CDR3 is TGTGCCAGCAGTTCCGGGACTTCTCACTATGAACAGTAC. Its protein product is CASSSGTSHYEQY. The full CDR3 reads CASSSGTSHYEQYF.

Points on this clone: The gene symbols are mouse symbols. The CDR3 is cut off 1 residue early in the read; its end comes from the germline J gene. V usage is TRBV26 and J usage is TRBJ1-2; weak D call: TRBD1 (6 bases). CDR3 length equals 14 residues. Germline V CDR1 and CDR2: KGHPV, FQNQEV (reference sequence). Trimming pared 4 bases from V and 0 bases from J, leaving 9 bases between. The covered CDR3 bases are TGTGCCAGCAGTCCCGGACAGACAAACTCCGACTACACC. Translation: CASSPGQTNSDYT. The CDR3 in full is CASSPGQTNSDYTF.

On this clone: Genes and germline come from the mouse. Read coverage stops 1 residue before the CDR3 terminus; the germline J gene supplies the remainder. This chain links TRBV13-2 with TRBJ2-7, with unresolved D. V lost 1 base to trimming and J lost 4 bases, with 6 bases between them. CDR1 is NNHNN and CDR2 is SYGAGS in the germline V gene (reference sequence). The CDR3 is 12 amino acids. Here the CDR3 reads CASGDRQYEQYF. The CDR3 DNA, read in part, is TGTGCCAGCGGTGATCGACAATATGAACAGTAC.

About this clone: Genes and germline are mouse. The CDR3 end is not reached by the read, which stops 1 residue before it; the germline J gene fills it in. This chain uses TRBV3 with TRBJ1-1; 7 nucleotides align to TRBD1. CDR3 length: 14 amino acids. V was clipped by 1 base and J by 3 bases; unmatched bases: 2. Germline V gene data show CDR1 as SNHLY and CDR2 as FYNGKV (reference sequence). CDR3 DNA, as far as it was read: TGTGCCAGCAGCTTAGGACAGGGTCACACAGAAGTCTTC. Protein sequence: CASSLGQGHTEVF. The entire CDR3 sequence reads CASSLGQGHTEVFF. The entire variable domain, with the rest obtained from reference TRBV3 and TRBJ1-1, is as follows: GPKVLQIPSHQIIDMGQMVTLNCDPVSNHLYFYWYKQILGQQMEFLVNFYNGKVMEKSKLFKDQFSVERPDGSYFTLKIQPTALEDSAVYFCASSLGQGHTEVFFGKGTRLTVV.

Details on this clone: Mouse gene names apply. Sequencing ends 1 residue short of the CDR3 end; the germline J gene provides the rest. J is TRBJ2-1 and V is TRBV17, with TRBD2 identical over 12 bases. The CDR3 runs 14 residues. After removal of 6 bases from V and 5 bases from J, the junction contained 2 bases not matched to a gene. Germline V gene lookup returns CDR1 MNHDT and CDR2 YYDKIL. This CDR3 reads CASSRDWGDAEQFF. The CDR3 DNA, read in part, is TGTGCTAGCAGCCGGGACTGGGGGGATGCTGAGCAGTTC.

With regard to this clone: The gene symbols are mouse symbols. The read stops 1 residue short of the end of the CDR3; the missing end is completed from the germline J gene. V is TRBV1 and J is TRBJ2-1; D unclear. Germline values: CDR1 NSQYPW, CDR2 LRSPGD (reference sequence). The CDR3 extends over 13 amino acids. V dropped 3 bases and J dropped 4 bases, with 7 bases sitting between them. CDR3 in amino acids: CTCSARVYAEQFF. Incomplete CDR3 DNA: TGCACCTGCAGTGCGAGGGTATATGCTGAGCAGTTC.

A word on this clone: The genes are named according to mouse. The DNA ends 1 residue before the CDR3 does, and the rest of the CDR3 is filled in from the germline J gene. The V and J genes are TRBV13-1 and TRBJ1-1, with D possibly TRBD1 on 5 matching bases. V lost 3 bases and J 0 bases, leaving 12 bases between the germline ends. The germline CDR1 and CDR2 sequences are NSHNY and SYGAGN. The CDR3 is made up of 15 amino acids. CDR3 in amino acids: CASSAPQDANTEVFF. The sequenced part of the CDR3 DNA is TGTGCCAGCAGTGCCCCACAGGATGCAAACACAGAAGTCTTC.

As to this clone: The gene symbols are mouse symbols. The CDR3 end falls 1 residue outside the read, so it is completed with the germline J gene. V and J are TRBV13-1 and TRBJ1-3; D uncertain. Germline CDR1 is NSHNY and CDR2 is SYGAGN. The CDR3 is 15 amino acids. Trimming removed 0 bases from V and 0 bases from J, with 7 bases in between. Incomplete CDR3 DNA: TGTGCCAGCAGTGATGTTGATCATTCTGGAAATACGCTCTAT. It codes for CASSDVDHSGNTLY. The full-length CDR3 reads as CASSDVDHSGNTLYF.

A remark on this clone: Here the gene names and germline are mouse. Incomplete CDR3 DNA: TGCACCTGCAGTGCAGAGAGGGGGCGGAATTCGCCCCTCTAC. Translation gives CTCSAERGRNSPLY. The full CDR3 protein reads CTCSAERGRNSPLYF. V is TRBV1 and J is TRBJ1-6; 7 bases are shared with TRBD1. The read finishes 1 residue shy of the CDR3 end, and the germline J gene is used to complete it. TRBJ1-6 is noted as an ORF with a role that remains uncertain. There are 15 residues in the CDR3. Germline trimming cut 0 bases from V and 7 bases from J; bases unmatched to any gene: 3. CDR1 and CDR2 (germline): NSQYPW, LRSPGD (reference sequence).

This clone was detected a few times. Gene names and germline match the mouse. The sequence runs out 1 residue before the end of the CDR3; the remainder is reconstructed from the germline J gene. This chain connects TRBV1 to TRBJ1-5, with D tentatively TRBD1 (6 bases). Trimming stripped 5 bases from V and 4 bases from J, with 9 bases between. Germline CDR1 is NSQYPW and CDR2 is LRSPGD (reference sequence). The CDR3 totals 13 residues. CDR3 sequence reads: CTCSQQGNQAPLF. Partial CDR3 DNA: TGCACCTGCAGTCAACAGGGAAACCAGGCTCCGCTT.

In the case of this clone: Gene names are the mouse ones. The read finishes 1 residue shy of the CDR3 end, and the germline J gene is used to complete it. V usage is TRBV13-1 and J usage is TRBJ1-1, with D unclear. Trimming stripped 5 bases from V and 8 bases from J, with 13 bases between. The CDR3 is 12 amino acids. Per the germline V gene, CDR1 is NSHNY and CDR2 is SYGAGN. The CDR3 loop reads CASRALEGEVFF. CDR3 bases read: TGTGCCAGCAGGGCCTTGGAAGGGGAAGTCTTC.

Details on this clone: Gene names and germline refer to mouse. The read ends 1 residue shy of where the CDR3 ends; the end is completed using the germline J gene. The chain carries TRBV23 and TRBJ2-4; the table's TRBD1 call for D was not verified on the DNA. The germline CDR1 and CDR2 sequences are KGHTA and FQNQQP. The CDR3 runs 13 residues. The CDR3 loop reads CSSSRRTGNTLYF. CDR3 DNA, as far as it was read: TGCTCCAGCAGTCGGCGAACAGGGAACACCTTGTAC.